These T cell receptor beta chains were read from a single sample in a study of blood T cells in healthy people across ages. TCRdb analysed the 5' RACE reads with MiXCR anew, one entry per CDR3 protein. Of 540,000 or so distinct CDR3 sequences listed, 24% are singletons. The same sample was also studied in work on T cells of mothers and their children.

Material for sequencing was blood. The receptors originated from a boy between 5 and 17 years old in good health. CDR3s include the opening cysteine and the closing phenylalanine or tryptophan. The D gene is left open where the match is weak. A row's size may be missing; if present it is once, few, many or a size class.

>TRBJ2-5|TRBV5-1|NA|NA
TGCGCCAGCAGCTTGGGTGAATTGGAGACCCAGTACTTC
CASSLGELETQYF
>TRBJ2-1|TRBV7-2|few|TRBD2
TGTGCCAGCAGCTTAAGGGTCCCGGGACTAGCGGGATTCAATGAGCAGTTCTTC
CASSLRVPGLAGFNEQFF
>TRBJ1-5|TRBV7-9|NA|TRBD1
TGTGCCAGCAGCCACCGGGACAGGGCTTCGAATCAGCCCCAGCATTTT
CASSHRDRASNQPQHF
>TRBJ2-5|TRBV20-1|NA|TRBD1
TGCAGTGCTAGAGTCCGAGACAGGGACCTAGAGACCCAGTACTTC
CSARVRDRDLETQYF
>TRBJ2-5|TRBV4-3|few|NA
TGCGCCAGCAGCCAAGATCTTTCCCGGGAATACCAAGAGACCCAGTACTTC
CASSQDLSREYQETQYF
>TRBJ2-7|TRBV28|NA|NA
TGTGCCAGCAGTTCGCGGGCTGGGCGGTCTCTTTACTACGAGCAGTACTTC
CASSSRAGRSLYYEQYF
>TRBJ1-4|TRBV7-9|NA|NA
TGTGCCAGCAGCTTACATCCCGGACAACCAACTAATGAAAAACTGTTTTTT
CASSLHPGQPTNEKLFF
>TRBJ2-7|TRBV18|NA|TRBD1
TGTGCCAGCTCACTTACCCCGGACAGGGTCCACGAGCAGTACTTC
CASSLTPDRVHEQYF
>TRBJ2-7|TRBV28|NA|NA
TGTGCCAGCAGCCCTAGTGTCCTCCGGGACAAAGAATACGAGCAGTACTTC
CASSPSVLRDKEYEQYF
>TRBJ2-1|TRBV9|NA|TRBD2
TGTGCCGGTGGACTAGCGGGGGGGACTGAGCAGTTCTTC
CAGGLAGGTEQFF
>TRBJ1-4|TRBV11-2|NA|NA
TGTGCCAGCAGCTTAGATCTCACTAATGAAAAACTGTTTTTT
CASSLDLTNEKLFF
>TRBJ1-1|TRBV28|NA|TRBD1
TGTGCCAGCAGTTTCAGGGGGGCCGGAACTGAAGCTTTCTTT
CASSFRGAGTEAFF
>TRBJ2-7|TRBV29-1|NA|TRBD2
TGCAGCGCGTGTATCCGGGACTACTCCGAGCAGTACTTC
CSACIRDYSEQYF
>TRBJ1-2|TRBV3-1|few|NA
TGTGCCAGCAGCCAAGGATATACCCGGAGCCTCTATGGCTACACCTTC
CASSQGYTRSLYGYTF
>TRBJ2-7|TRBV25-1|few|NA
TGTGCCAGCAGTATAGGACCCTACGAGCAGTACTTC
CASSIGPYEQYF
>TRBJ1-4|TRBV6-6|NA|NA
TGTGCCAGCAGTTCAGGATTTAATGAAAAACTGTTTTTT
CASSSGFNEKLFF
>TRBJ2-3|TRBV4-2|few|TRBD2
TGTGCCAGCTCGTCTAGCGGACCCACAGATACGCAGTATTTT
CASSSSGPTDTQYF